This T cell receptor (beta chain) appears in the sequencing data of a study of breast tumors, draining lymph nodes, adjacent tissues. Study results and caveats: Tumor TCR diversity was below lymph nodes but above nontumor tissue. The lymph node origin of tumor T cells was framed as consistent with a hypothesis, not demonstrated. Findings are consistent with lymph node origin and intratumoral expansion of most tumor T cells. Compared with basal-like, luminal-like tumors shared significantly more repertoire with nontumor tissue.

This CDR3 spans 15 amino acids. CDR1 is SGHTS and CDR2 is YDEGEE in the germline V gene. As regards this clonotype: What it binds is not known. This may stem from a read error, because a much larger clone lies one nucleotide away.

TCRdb fed the multiplex PCR reads into MiXCR, producing one record per CDR3 protein. This table holds 150,000 to 200,000 distinct CDR3 sequences, approximately 33% found once. Axillary draining lymph nodes of breast cancer patients supplied the node samples. The chain has TRBV5-8 and TRBJ2-5; no reliable D call. The sequenced sample consisted of axillary lymph node tissue. The TCR sequence derives from a female donor with breast cancer. Some clones in this sample may be carry-over from other donors' samples. In DNA form, the CDR3 reads TGCGCCAGCAGCTTTGGCCGGGCGAAACAAGAGACCCAGTACTTC. Translated, it gives CASSFGRAKQETQYF.